Shown below are 29 T cell receptor beta chains from a single sample sequenced in a study of blood T cell repertoires in COVID-19. The table came from immunoSEQ multiplex PCR; TCRdb's copy has only in-frame clones and leaves some out. This sample has about 210,000 clones, with 82% found just once. The sample was peripheral blood. Receptor source: a woman aged 55-69 years with COVID-19, enrolled during active disease.

The chain carries TRBV28 and TRBJ1-2; 9 bases agree with TRBD1. Per the germline V gene, CDR1 is MDHEN and CDR2 is SYDVKM. The junction had 6 bases not matched to a gene; V was cut back by 5 bases and J by 5 bases. This CDR3 is built from 14 residues. The CDR3 DNA reads as TGTGCCAGCAGTACCGCCGGGACAGGGTATGGCTACACCTTC. Translating gives CASSTAGTGYGYTF.

The chain joins TRBV6-4 to TRBJ1-5; D might be TRBD1 (6 bases). V was shortened by 3 bases and J by 2 bases, with 11 bases between the two germline ends. CDR1 and CDR2 (germline): MRHNA, SNTAGT. The CDR3 is 15 residues long. CDR3 sequence (DNA): TGTGCCAGCAGTGAGCAGGGGTTAGGCAATCAGCCCCAGCATTTT. Translating gives CASSEQGLGNQPQHF.

A few counts support this clone. The chain combines TRBV5-6 with TRBJ2-1; weak D call: TRBD1 (7 bases). The V gene's germline CDR1 is SGHDT and CDR2 YYEEEE. CDR3 length: 16 residues. V lost 4 bases to trimming and J lost 7 bases, with 21 bases between them. The CDR3 loop is CASSPSDRMDYNEQFF. The CDR3 DNA reads as TGTGCCAGCAGCCCCTCGGACAGGATGGACTATAATGAGCAGTTCTTC. The full variable domain, its missing parts supplied by reference TRBV5-6 and TRBJ2-1, is DAGVTQSPTHLIKTRGQQVTLRCSPKSGHDTVSWYQQALGQGPQFIFQYYEEEERQRGNFPDRFSGHQFPNYSSELNVNALLLGDSALYLCASSPSDRMDYNEQFFGPGTRLTVL.

This sequence joins TRBV7-2 and TRBJ2-5, with 9 positions matching TRBD2. This CDR3 is built from 14 residues. The germline CDR1 and CDR2 sequences are SGHTA and FQGNSA. Trimming removed 5 bases from V and 7 bases from J; junction bases left unmatched: 8. CDR3 sequence: CASSPQRGVGTQYF. DNA for the CDR3: TGTGCCAGCAGCCCTCAGCGGGGGGTGGGGACCCAGTACTTC.

The V and J genes are TRBV30 and TRBJ2-1; TRBD2 aligns across 10 bases. The CDR3 is 12 amino acids. Germline CDR1 and CDR2: GTSNPN and SVGIG (reference sequence). Germline trimming cut 4 bases from V and 12 bases from J; bases unmatched to any gene: 6. The CDR3 bases are TGTGCCTGGACTAGCGGGAGTCGAGCGCAGTTCTTC. Translated, it gives CAWTSGSRAQFF.

A few counts support this clone. The gene calls are TRBV7-9 and TRBJ2-7; TRBD2 is a possible D gene (5 bases). V lost 0 bases and J 5 bases, leaving 11 bases between the germline ends. CDR1 is SEHNR and CDR2 is FQNEAQ in the germline V gene (reference sequence). The CDR3 has 14 amino acids. The CDR3 spells CASSLAGVGHEQYF. Written as DNA, the CDR3 is TGTGCCAGCAGCTTAGCGGGAGTTGGACACGAGCAGTACTTC.

The V gene is TRBV25-1, the J gene TRBJ2-5; 11 bases align to TRBD2. J gave up 2 bases and V 4 bases, and 6 bases lay outside the gene matches. Germline V CDR1 and CDR2: MGHDK, SYGVNS. This CDR3 region has 16 residues. The CDR3 reads CASSGSSGRTQETQYF. CDR3 in DNA: TGTGCCAGCAGTGGGTCTAGCGGGAGGACACAAGAGACCCAGTACTTC.

This chain uses TRBV6-6 with TRBJ1-2; D gene ambiguous. Germline CDR1 MNHNY, CDR2 SVGAGI (reference sequence). The CDR3 extends over 15 amino acids. The ends were cut back, 5 bases at V and 2 bases at J, with 15 bases in the middle. In nucleotides, the CDR3 is TGTGCCAGCAGTCCCCCTACCGTCCGAAACTATGGCTACACCTTC. Translation: CASSPPTVRNYGYTF.

V gene TRBV4-3 combines with J gene TRBJ1-2; TRBD1 matches at 9 bases. The CDR3 is made up of 15 amino acids. Germline CDR1 and CDR2: LGHNA and YSLEER. After removal of 2 bases from V and 5 bases from J, the junction contained 6 bases not matched to a gene. CDR3 sequence reads: CASSQLGQGRYGYTF. The CDR3 bases are TGCGCCAGCAGCCAACTAGGACAGGGGAGGTATGGCTACACCTTC.

The chain links TRBV27 to TRBJ1-4; maybe TRBD1 (6 bases). Trimming shortened V by 2 bases and J by 7 bases, and 17 bases separated the two germline ends. Germline CDR1 is MNHEY and CDR2 is SMNVEV (reference sequence). This CDR3 has 16 residues. This CDR3 is CASSLNGLTGGEKLFF. In DNA form, the CDR3 reads TGTGCCAGCAGTTTAAACGGGCTGACAGGAGGTGAAAAACTGTTTTTT.

The J gene is TRBJ1-2, the V gene TRBV19; D gene unclear. Trimming removed 5 bases at V and 8 bases at J, with 12 bases between. The CDR3 contains 12 residues. In germline, CDR1 is LNHDA, CDR2 SQIVND (reference sequence). This CDR3 is CASSLRTGGYTF. The CDR3 nucleotides are TGTGCCAGTAGTCTCAGGACGGGAGGCTACACCTTC.

This rearrangement joins TRBV5-4 to TRBJ1-4; 7 bases agree with TRBD1. The V and J ends lost 2 bases and 0 bases, in that order; junction bases with no gene match: 7. The CDR3 is 17 amino acids. Germline assignment: CDR1 SGHNT and CDR2 YYREEE (reference sequence). The CDR3 sequence is CASSFGARGATNEKLFF. Here the CDR3 DNA reads TGTGCCAGCAGCTTCGGGGCCAGGGGGGCAACTAATGAAAAACTGTTTTTT.

V gene TRBV5-4 combines with J gene TRBJ2-7; 7 bases map to TRBD2. V lost 0 bases and J lost 2; bases outside the gene matches: 2. The CDR3 spans 14 residues. Germline CDR1 SGHNT, CDR2 YYREEE (reference sequence). The CDR3 reads CASSLDGGAYEQYF. The CDR3 DNA reads as TGTGCCAGCAGCTTGGATGGGGGGGCCTACGAGCAGTACTTC. The complete variable domain, with remaining parts taken from reference TRBV5-4 and TRBJ2-7, reads ETGVTQSPTHLIKTRGQQVTLRCSSQSGHNTVSWYQQALGQGPQFIFQYYREEENGRGNFPPRFSGLQFPNYSSELNVNALELDDSALYLCASSLDGGAYEQYFGPGTRLTVT.

CDR3 sequence reads: CASSWGQGVETQYF. The CDR3, as DNA: TGTGCCAGCAGCTGGGGACAGGGAGTCGAGACCCAGTACTTC. The chain joins TRBV7-2 to TRBJ2-5; 9 bases fit TRBD1. The V segment lost 4 bases and the J segment 5 bases; nucleotides outside the gene matches: 5. Germline V CDR1 and CDR2: SGHTA, FQGNSA. The CDR3 sequence is 14 residues long.

The V and J genes are TRBV28 and TRBJ2-1; the match to TRBD2 covers 13 bases. This CDR3 is built from 18 residues. Looked up from germline, CDR1 is MDHEN and CDR2 is SYDVKM. V was pared by 3 bases and J by 7 bases, with 12 bases of the junction left unmatched. CDR3 in DNA: TGTGCCAGCAGTTTTAGGGGGAGAGGACTAGCGGGAGAGAATGAGCAGTTCTTC. This encodes CASSFRGRGLAGENEQFF.

The chain uses TRBV7-8 and TRBJ1-1; weak D call: TRBD1 (6 bases). V shed 3 bases and J shed 9 bases, with 14 bases lying between them. Germline values: CDR1 SGHVS, CDR2 FQNEAQ. The CDR3 sequence is 13 residues long. The CDR3 DNA reads as TGTGCCAGCAGCTTCGATCTGGGACACCAAGCTTTCTTT. The encoded protein is CASSFDLGHQAFF.

A few counts support this clone. CDR3 nucleotides: TGTGCCAGCAGCCCATCAGGGGATATGGCTGAAGCTTTCTTT. Its translation: CASSPSGDMAEAFF. This chain uses TRBV6-4 with TRBJ1-1, with D maybe TRBD1 (6 bases). The germline CDR1 and CDR2 sequences are MRHNA and SNTAGT. V was cut by 6 bases and J by 6 bases, with 17 bases left in between. The CDR3 runs to 14 residues.

The rearrangement joins TRBV11-2 to TRBJ1-4; 8 nucleotides align to TRBD1. The CDR3 is made up of 18 amino acids. V was clipped by 5 bases and J by 0 bases; unmatched bases: 11. Germline values: CDR1 SGHAT, CDR2 FQNNGV. CDR3 amino acids: CASSLGTGNQATNEKLFF. In DNA, the CDR3 is TGTGCCAGCAGCCTAGGGACAGGCAACCAAGCAACTAATGAAAAACTGTTTTTT.

This clone turned up a few times. The J gene is TRBJ2-7, the V gene TRBV23-1, with TRBD2 identical over 12 bases. TRBV23-1 counts as an open reading frame of uncertain function. The CDR3 consists of 15 residues. Trimming removed 5 bases from V and 8 bases from J; junction bases left unmatched: 10. The CDR3 DNA sequence: TGCGCCAGCAGTAAACTAGCGGGGGGCACGCGGCAGCAGTACGTC. It codes for CASSKLAGGTRQQYV.

This chain links TRBV7-8 with TRBJ2-7; maybe TRBD2 (5 bases). Trimming cost V 3 bases and J 0 bases, with 9 bases left between them. The CDR3 extends over 14 amino acids. CDR1 is SGHVS and CDR2 is FQNEAQ in the germline V gene. The DNA of the CDR3 is TGTGCCAGCAGCTTCCGGGAAAGCTCCTACGAGCAGTACTTC. It yields the protein CASSFRESSYEQYF.

The chain recombines TRBV30 with TRBJ2-3, with TRBD2 matching 9 bases. The CDR3 has 16 residues. In germline, CDR1 is GTSNPN, CDR2 SVGIG (reference sequence). V shed 2 bases, J shed 6 bases, and the junction held 12 bases outside the gene matches. The CDR3 loop reads CAWSILGRGLADTQYF. In DNA, the CDR3 is TGTGCCTGGAGTATTTTAGGTAGAGGACTAGCGGATACGCAGTATTTT.

The chain has TRBV2 and TRBJ1-1; tentative D call: TRBD1 (5 bases). The V gene lost 5 bases and the J gene lost 9 bases, with 10 bases spanning the gap. CDR3 length: 11 residues. CDR1 is SNHLY and CDR2 is FYNNEI in the germline V gene. The DNA of the CDR3 is TGTGCCAGCAGTACAGGCGTTAAAGCTTTCTTT. The encoded protein is CASSTGVKAFF.

The chain has TRBV28 and TRBJ2-7; D remains unclear. The CDR3 consists of 13 residues. The V end lost 5 bases, the J end lost 0 bases, and 8 bases lay between the germline ends. Germline V gene sequence: CDR1 MDHEN, CDR2 SYDVKM. CDR3 DNA: TGTGCCAGCAGTCCCCCCCGCTCCTACGAGCAGTACTTC. This translates into CASSPPRSYEQYF. Full variable domain (missing parts from reference TRBV28 and TRBJ2-7): DVKVTQSSRYLVKRTGEKVFLECVQDMDHENMFWYRQDPGLGLRLIYFSYDVKMKEKGDIPEGYSVSREKKERFSLILESASTNQTSMYLCASSPPRSYEQYFGPGTRLTVT.

The CDR3 protein is CASSSHGTEQYF. CDR3 DNA sequence: TGTGCCAGCAGCTCGCACGGGACAGAGCAGTACTTC. The chain recombines TRBV7-2 with TRBJ2-7; tentatively, D is TRBD1 (6 bases). Per germline, CDR1 SGHTA and CDR2 FQGNSA. This CDR3 has 12 residues. The V end lost 4 bases, the J end lost 7 bases, and 11 bases lay between the germline ends.

The chain recombines TRBV27 with TRBJ2-6; D unclear. Between the trimmed V and J ends, which lost 6 bases and 0 bases, there was a span of 6 bases. Germline V gives CDR1 MNHEY, CDR2 SMNVEV (reference sequence). This CDR3 contains 14 residues. Here the CDR3 DNA reads TGTGCCAGCAGCCCCCTCTCTGGGGCCAACGTCCTGACTTTC. Translating it yields CASSPLSGANVLTF. Using reference TRBV27 and TRBJ2-6 for the parts outside the CDR3, the full variable domain is EAQVTQNPRYLITVTGKKLTVTCSQNMNHEYMSWYRQDPGLGLRQIYYSMNVEVTDKGDVPEGYKVSRKEKRNFPLILESPSPNQTSLYFCASSPLSGANVLTFGAGSRLTVL.

V is TRBV9 and J is TRBJ1-1; a weak D match, TRBD1 (5 bases). The CDR3 is made up of 15 amino acids. Germline V gene sequence: CDR1 SGDLS, CDR2 YYNGEE. Trimming pared 0 bases from V and 1 base from J, leaving 10 bases between. This chain's CDR3 is CASSVELQGNTEAFF. The CDR3 nucleotides read TGTGCCAGCAGCGTAGAGCTCCAGGGGAACACTGAAGCTTTCTTT.

The chain couples TRBV29-1 to TRBJ1-2; no reliable D call. CDR3 length equals 11 residues. Trimming took off 8 bases at V and 4 bases at J, with 11 bases between the two ends. Looked up from germline, CDR1 is SQVTM and CDR2 is ANQGSEA. The CDR3 loop is CSSGDSYGYTF. The CDR3 DNA follows: TGCAGCTCCGGTGATAGCTATGGCTACACCTTC.

This chain joins TRBV6-5 and TRBJ1-5, with unresolved D. The CDR3 runs to 13 residues. CDR1 is MNHEY, CDR2 SVGAGI, per germline. V lost 6 bases, J lost 9 bases, and 15 bases lay in between. CDR3 loop: CASSGGALRPQHF. DNA for the CDR3: TGTGCCAGCAGCGGCGGCGCCCTACGGCCCCAGCATTTT.

DNA for the CDR3: TGTGCCAGCAGCAAAGAGTGGAACAGGGGTAATCAGCCCCAGCATTTT. It specifies CASSKEWNRGNQPQHF. The genes are TRBV21-1 and TRBJ1-5; the table names TRBD1, a call not compared with the DNA. TRBV21-1 is labeled a pseudogene. The CDR3 is made up of 16 amino acids.